This T cell receptor (beta chain) originates from a study of blood T cells in healthy people across ages (dated by TCRdb to 2013 to 2016). As for the study more broadly: In model experiments, template switching captured roughly one uniquely barcoded TCR beta cDNA molecule for every two T cells. Using deep sequencing normalized with unique cDNA molecular identifiers, the study measured how TCR beta repertoire diversity changes with age. Four age groups were formed from the donors: young (average approximately 17 years), middle-aged (roughly 38), aged (approximately 60) and long-lived (more than 75). To avoid experimental bias, donors of different ages were distributed randomly across sequencing lanes. Using the same blood draw, the study looked at two additional independent replicas of 1 million unique cDNA reads for two donors, one aged 18 to 30 and the other aged 80 or older.

Broader findings and caveats from the paper: The CMV infection status of donors was not known, potentially confounding age-related changes in expanded clonotypes. Observed TCR beta diversity per million T cells fell roughly linearly with age, and a significant reduction was already apparent by age roughly 40. There was a strong correlation between observed TCR beta diversity and the percentage of naive T cells measured by flow cytometry. Estimates of total diversity based on one million sequenced T cells were considered lower bounds and underestimates. Conclusive comparison of naive and antigen-experienced compartments was prevented by the profiling of bulk unsorted PBMCs. Compared with the aged group, more naive CD4+ T cells, fewer expanded clones and increased TCR diversity were shown by the long-lived group, suggesting age selection.

Libraries were prepared through 5' RACE. Sequenced on an Illumina HiSeq 2500. A second PCR of roughly 7 to 11 cycles was performed with a sample-barcoded 5' primer and a J-beta primer mix. Each TCR beta cDNA molecule received a unique molecular identifier from a template-switch 5' adaptor carrying 12 random nucleotides. Each sample yielded at least 3 million CDR3-containing paired-end reads. All of the RNA was converted into first-strand cDNA using the Mint cDNA synthesis kit, with a TRBC-specific oligonucleotide serving as the primer. Following uracil-DNA glycosylase treatment, all cDNA underwent a first 18-cycle PCR with the universal primers M1SS and BC2_uni_R. The original methods were these. Each sample was normalized by randomly selecting 1 million high-quality reads, each carrying a distinct molecular identifier. Reads sharing molecular identifiers were discarded rather than binned into consensus sequences. MiTCR, with a Q25 quality threshold and the strictest error-elimination algorithm, was used for CDR3 identification, clonotype clustering and error correction. Lower-bound total TCR beta diversity was estimated with a nonparametric unseen species model using Euler transformation. TCRdb trimmed the raw reads at Q25, called clones with MiXCR and kept productive beta chains. CDR3 protein sequences are deduplicated, and each keeps its most common genes and DNA. None of the V and J calls come from the authors' own analysis; TCRdb made them. Across this sample there are about 580,000 distinct CDR3 sequences, with around 48% seen only once. Jointly, the top ten make up under 30% of the sample.

With respect to this clonotype: It lacks a known antigen. Base qualities are not at hand, and no much larger clone is one base apart.

CDR1 and CDR2 (LGHNA, YSLEER) derive from the germline V gene. The CDR3 runs 14 amino acids, cysteine and phenylalanine included. The kept DNA is CDR3 alone, 42 bases in frame from the first base. V gives up 5 bases and J gives up 9 bases, and the segment between their germline ends measures 19 bases. The donors were 40 or so Caucasian individuals from Russia, aged roughly 6 to 90 years, who were systemically healthy. Each donor gave about 9.8 milliliters of peripheral blood, drawn into EDTA-treated Vacutainer tubes. Ficoll-Paque density-gradient centrifugation was used to isolate PBMCs, with at least 6.5 million per sample. Total RNA was extracted from PBMCs with Trizol reagent, with at least 6 micrograms obtained per sample. For every donor, an aliquot of PBMCs went through flow cytometry to measure the percentages of naive CD45RAhigh/CD27high T cells.

Sequencing was performed on blood. The rearranged segments are TRBV4-3 and TRBJ1-2, with no confident D gene call. The sequence came from a man of 80 years or more in good health. At the DNA level, the sequence is TGCGCCAGCAGCAAGACCCCGTGGGTTCGGAGCTACACCTTC. It is translated as CASSKTPWVRSYTF.